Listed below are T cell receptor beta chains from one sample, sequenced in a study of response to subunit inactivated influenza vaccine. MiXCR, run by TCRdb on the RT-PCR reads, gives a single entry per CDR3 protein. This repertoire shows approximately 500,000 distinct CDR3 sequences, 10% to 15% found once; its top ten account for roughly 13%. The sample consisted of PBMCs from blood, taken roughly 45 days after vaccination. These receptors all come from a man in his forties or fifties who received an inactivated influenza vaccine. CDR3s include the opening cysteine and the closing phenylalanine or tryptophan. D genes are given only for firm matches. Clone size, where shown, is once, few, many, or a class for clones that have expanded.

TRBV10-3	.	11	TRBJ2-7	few	TGTGCCATCAGTGAGTCGACAGTTTTGTACTTC	CAISESTVLYF
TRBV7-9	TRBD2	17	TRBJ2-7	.	TGTGCCAGCAGCTCGAGCGTGTCTAGCGGGGCTGCCTACGAGCAGTACTTC	CASSSSVSSGAAYEQYF
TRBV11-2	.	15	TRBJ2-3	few	TGTGCCAGCAGCTTAACAGTTACCGGCACAGATACGCAGTATTTT	CASSLTVTGTDTQYF
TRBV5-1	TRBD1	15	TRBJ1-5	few	TGCGCCAGCAGCCGGACAGGGGGTGCCAATCAGCCCCAGCATTTT	CASSRTGGANQPQHF
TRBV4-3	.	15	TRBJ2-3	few	TGCGCCAGCAGCCAAGATCGAGGATCCACAGATACGCAGTATTTT	CASSQDRGSTDTQYF
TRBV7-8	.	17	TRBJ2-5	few	TGTGCCAGCAGCTTACGCGTCCCGAATAAGAATAAGGAGACCCAGTACTTC	CASSLRVPNKNKETQYF
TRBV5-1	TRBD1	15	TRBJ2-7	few	TGCGCCAGCAGCCCGTCCGGGACAGGGGGCAACGAGCAGTACTTC	CASSPSGTGGNEQYF
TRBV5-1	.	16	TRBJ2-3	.	TGCGCCAGCAGCTTGGGGGCACATACCTTATCAGATACGCAGTATTTT	CASSLGAHTLSDTQYF
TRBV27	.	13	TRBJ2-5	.	TGTGCCAGCAGGTCATATCGCGAAGAGACCCAGTACTTC	CASRSYREETQYF
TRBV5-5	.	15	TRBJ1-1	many	TGTGCCAGCAACACATCACCTACTAGGGACACTGAAGCTTTCTTT	CASNTSPTRDTEAFF
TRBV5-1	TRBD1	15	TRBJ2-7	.	TGCGCCAGCAGCGCCGGGACAGTTCTCTCCTACGAGCAGTACTTC	CASSAGTVLSYEQYF
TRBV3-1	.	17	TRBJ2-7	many	TGTGCCAGCAGCCAAGGTTCGGCGCAGCGGGTCGCCTACGAGCAGTACTTC	CASSQGSAQRVAYEQYF
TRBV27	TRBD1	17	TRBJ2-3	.	TGTGCCAGCAGTTTAGCGGGACAGGGGGCCGGGACAGATACGCAGTATTTT	CASSLAGQGAGTDTQYF
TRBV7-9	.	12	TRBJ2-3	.	TGTGCCAGCAGCCCCCAGACAGCCTTCAAGTATTTT	CASSPQTAFKYF
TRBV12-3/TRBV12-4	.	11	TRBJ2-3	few	TGTGCCAGCAGTTTATGGGACCAGCAGTATTTT	CASSLWDQQYF
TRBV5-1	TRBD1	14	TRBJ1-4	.	TGCGCCAGCAGACCGGACAGGGCGTTTGAAAAACTGTTTTTT	CASRPDRAFEKLFF
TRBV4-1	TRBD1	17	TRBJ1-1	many	TGCGCCAGCAGCCAAGTGAAATTGACAGGGCGGGGGACTGAAGCTTTCTTT	CASSQVKLTGRGTEAFF
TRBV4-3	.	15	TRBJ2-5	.	TGCGCCAGCAGCCAAGATTGGGCTGGTCTGAAGACCCAGTACTTC	CASSQDWAGLKTQYF
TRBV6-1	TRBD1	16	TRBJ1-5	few	TGTGCCAGCGAAGACTCGGGACAGGGGGCTTATCAGCCCCAGCATTTT	CASEDSGQGAYQPQHF
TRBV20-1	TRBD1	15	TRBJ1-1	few	TGCAGTGTTCCCCACCGGACAGGGGGCAGAGCTGAAGCTTTCTTT	CSVPHRTGGRAEAFF
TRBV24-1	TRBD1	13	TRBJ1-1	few	TGTGCCACCAGACAGGGGTTGAACACTGAAGCTTTCTTT	CATRQGLNTEAFF
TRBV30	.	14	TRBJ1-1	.	TGTGCCTGGAGTCCTCTGTCCTTGGATACTGAAGCTTTCTTT	CAWSPLSLDTEAFF
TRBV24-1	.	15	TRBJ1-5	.	TGTGCCACCAGTGACCAAAGGACGGGCAATCAGCCCCAGCATTTT	CATSDQRTGNQPQHF
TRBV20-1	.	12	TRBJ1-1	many	TGCAGTGGGGGGGACGGGAACACTGAAGCTTTCTTT	CSGGDGNTEAFF
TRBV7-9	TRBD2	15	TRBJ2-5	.	TGTGCCAGCACCCTTAGCGGGACACCCTTCGGGACCCAGTACTTC	CASTLSGTPFGTQYF
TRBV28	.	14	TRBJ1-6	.	TGTGCCAGCAACCCTGGTCCCTGGGTCGCACCCCTCCACTTT	CASNPGPWVAPLHF
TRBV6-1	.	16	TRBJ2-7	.	TGTGCCAGCAGAACGGAACGGATGGCGCCGACCTACGAGCAGTACTTC	CASRTERMAPTYEQYF
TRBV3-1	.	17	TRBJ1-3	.	TGTGCCAGCAGCCAAGTCCTAGCTTCATTTTCTGGAAACACCATATATTTT	CASSQVLASFSGNTIYF
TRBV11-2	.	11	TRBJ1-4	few	TGTGCCAGCAGCGTGCGCGAAAAACTGTTTTTT	CASSVREKLFF
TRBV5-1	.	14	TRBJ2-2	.	TGCGCCAGCAGCCGATCGGGTGACACCGGGGAGCTGTTTTTT	CASSRSGDTGELFF
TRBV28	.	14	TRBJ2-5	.	TGTGCCAGCAGGCGTGCCTTGTACCAAGAGACCCAGTACTTC	CASRRALYQETQYF
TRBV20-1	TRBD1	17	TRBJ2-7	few	TGCAGTGCTAGAGATACTATTCGGGACAGGGATAACGAGGAGCAGTACTTC	CSARDTIRDRDNEEQYF
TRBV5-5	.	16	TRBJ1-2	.	TGTGCCAGCAGCTTGGTACGGACAGCAACTAACTATGGCTACACCTTC	CASSLVRTATNYGYTF
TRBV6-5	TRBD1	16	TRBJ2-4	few	TGTGCCAGCAGTTACAAGGACAGGCTAGCCAAAAACATTCAGTACTTC	CASSYKDRLAKNIQYF
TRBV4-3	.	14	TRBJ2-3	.	TGCGCCAGCAGCCCGGAGCAGAGCACAGATACGCAGTATTTT	CASSPEQSTDTQYF
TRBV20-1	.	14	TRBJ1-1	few	TGCAGTGCTTTACCCCCGTATGGGAGGACTGAAGCTTTCTTT	CSALPPYGRTEAFF
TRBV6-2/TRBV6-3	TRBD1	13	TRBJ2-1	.	TGTGCCAGCAGTAGACAGGGGATCAATGAGCAGTTCTTC	CASSRQGINEQFF
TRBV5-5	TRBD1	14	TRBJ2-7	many	TGTGCCAGCAGCTCCTCCGGGACAGGTTACGAGCAGTACTTC	CASSSSGTGYEQYF
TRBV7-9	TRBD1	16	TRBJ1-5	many	TGTGCCAGCAGCGACTTCTCAGGGGGCGCCGATCAGCCCCAGCATTTT	CASSDFSGGADQPQHF
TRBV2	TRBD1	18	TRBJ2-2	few	TGTGCCAGCAGTGTCCTTACCCCGGGACAGAGTTTCACCGGGGAGCTGTTTTTT	CASSVLTPGQSFTGELFF
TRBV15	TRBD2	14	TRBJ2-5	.	TGTGCCACCAGCAAAACCGGGACTAGTAAGACCCAGTACTTC	CATSKTGTSKTQYF
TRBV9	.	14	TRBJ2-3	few	TGTGCCAGCAGCGTAGTGGCAGGCACAGATACGCAGTATTTT	CASSVVAGTDTQYF
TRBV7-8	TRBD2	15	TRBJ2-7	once	TGTGCCAGCAGCTTAGAGGGGACTAGCAAGTACGAGCAGTACTTC	CASSLEGTSKYEQYF
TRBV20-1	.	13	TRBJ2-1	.	TGCAGTGCTAGTTTGCTGGGGAGTGGTGAGCAGTTCTTC	CSASLLGSGEQFF
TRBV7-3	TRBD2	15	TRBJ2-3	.	TGTGCCAGCAGCCGAGCGGGAGCCCGCACAGATACGCAGTATTTT	CASSRAGARTDTQYF
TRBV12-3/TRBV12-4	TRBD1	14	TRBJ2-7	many	TGTGCCAGCAGTCCTATCGGGACAGCCTACGAGCAGTACTTC	CASSPIGTAYEQYF
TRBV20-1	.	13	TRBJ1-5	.	TGCAGTGCTACCGGGACATACAATCAGCCCCAGCATTTT	CSATGTYNQPQHF